Below are 5 T cell receptor beta chains sequenced from a single sample in a study of blood T cells in healthy people across ages. Next came a second PCR, run for about 6 to 12 cycles, which used a sample-barcoded 5' primer along with a J-beta primer mix. Each CDR3 protein gets one entry after TCRdb re-called the 5' RACE reads with MiXCR. The data hold roughly 1.9 million distinct CDR3 sequences, with approximately 39% observed a single time. Sequenced: blood. These receptors were obtained from a human donor in good health.

This clonotype was observed a few times. The gene calls are TRBV7-2 and TRBJ1-2; D remains ambiguous. This CDR3 has 15 residues. V dropped 5 bases and J dropped 5 bases, with 18 bases sitting between them. Germline V gene lookup returns CDR1 SGHTA and CDR2 FQGNSA. The CDR3 loop is CASSLQPSRGYGYTF. For the CDR3, the DNA is TGTGCCAGCAGCCTCCAACCATCTAGAGGATATGGCTACACCTTC.

CDR3 DNA sequence: TGTGCCAGCAGTTTCAGGGTCGGGCCGAGAGGATTTTACGCAGATACGCAGTATTTT. It is translated as CASSFRVGPRGFYADTQYF. This sequence joins TRBV12-3 or TRBV12-4 and TRBJ2-3; perhaps TRBD1 as D (5 bases). CDR3 length equals 19 residues. Trimming left V 3 bases short and J 4 bases short, with 26 bases between.

The chain is built from TRBV28 and TRBJ2-7, with TRBD2 matching over 12 bases. Trimming removed 11 bases from V and 4 bases from J; junction bases left unmatched: 15. The germline CDR1 and CDR2 sequences are MDHEN and SYDVKM. The CDR3 has 16 amino acids. As DNA, the CDR3 is TGTGCCGGCCAGCTAGCGGGGGGGCCGTTGTTGTACGAGCAGTACTTC. Amino acid sequence: CAGQLAGGPLLYEQYF.

The chain has TRBV29-1 and TRBJ2-3; 8 positions match TRBD1. The trim removed 5 bases at V and 2 bases at J, leaving 3 bases unmatched. Per the germline V gene, CDR1 is SQVTM and CDR2 is ANQGSEA. The CDR3 is 13 amino acids. Here the CDR3 reads CSVQGADTDTQYF. In nucleotides, the CDR3 is TGCAGCGTTCAGGGGGCTGACACAGATACGCAGTATTTT.

The V and J genes are TRBV2 and TRBJ1-4, with D possibly matching TRBD1 (6 bases). Germline lookup yields CDR1 SNHLY and CDR2 FYNNEI. The CDR3 length is 15 residues. V dropped 9 bases and J dropped 8 bases, with 22 bases sitting between them. Here the CDR3 reads CASTKIQGKGEKLFF. The CDR3 bases are TGTGCCAGTACCAAAATCCAGGGGAAGGGAGAAAAACTGTTTTTT.